Shown below are 27 T cell receptor beta chains from a single sample sequenced in a study of T-cell reconstitution after alpha-beta-depleted transplantation in children. Preparation of the TCRbeta library was carried out with unique molecular identifiers. TCRdb reprocessed the PCR reads via MiXCR and lists one record per CDR3 protein. Of fewer than 550,000 distinct CDR3 sequences detected, over 10% appear once; the ten largest clones hold 14%. The material sequenced was PBMCs, mostly from graft donor cells, taken 180 days after TCRalphabeta/CD19-depleted stem cell transplant. Receptors were obtained from a female patient aged 2-9 years who had a stem cell transplant for aplastic anemia, so the T cells may come from the graft donor.

This clonotype was counted a few times. This chain uses TRBV11-3 with TRBJ2-1; 11 nucleotides align to TRBD2. The germline V gene has CDR1 SGHNT and CDR2 YENEEA. V was pared by 5 bases and J by 4 bases, with 10 bases of the junction left unmatched. CDR3 size: 17 residues. CDR3 in DNA: TGTGCCAGCAGCCCAAGGGGGGGACTAGCGGTTTACAATGAGCAGTTCTTC. Its translation is CASSPRGGLAVYNEQFF.

This clonotype was observed a few times. The chain uses TRBV6-1 and TRBJ1-2, with D perhaps matching TRBD1 (6 bases). Trimming took 1 base from V and 4 from J, leaving 16 bases between them. This CDR3 has 16 residues. Germline V CDR1 and CDR2: MNHNS, SASEGT. CDR3 protein: CASSEDEGGGFYGYTF. The CDR3 bases are TGTGCCAGCAGTGAAGATGAAGGAGGGGGTTTCTATGGCTACACCTTC.

The chain links TRBV2 to TRBJ2-1, with D possibly TRBD1 on 6 matching bases. The germline gives CDR1 SNHLY, CDR2 FYNNEI. The CDR3 extends over 13 amino acids. The CDR3 coding sequence is TGTGCTAGGGAGACAGGACCTTACAATGAGCAGTTCTTC. It translates to CARETGPYNEQFF. The whole variable domain, remainder taken from reference TRBV2 and TRBJ2-1, is EPEVTQTPSHQVTQMGQEVILRCVPISNHLYFYWYRQILGQKVEFLVSFYNNEISEKSEIFDDQFSVERPDGSNFTLKIRSTKLEDSAMYFCARETGPYNEQFFGPGTRLTVL.

This clonotype appeared a few times. The rearrangement uses TRBV12-3 or TRBV12-4 and TRBJ2-1; D tentatively reads TRBD1 or TRBD2 (5 bases each). V was pared by 5 bases and J by 2 bases, with 10 bases between. The CDR3 is 14 residues long. CDR3 loop: CASSGDGPYNEQFF. The CDR3 DNA reads as TGTGCCAGCAGTGGGGACGGTCCCTACAATGAGCAGTTCTTC.

This clonotype was picked up a small number of times. The chain links TRBV6-2 or TRBV6-3 to TRBJ2-3; weak D call: TRBD1 (6 bases). Germline CDR1 reads MNHEY; CDR2 reads SVGEGT. Between the trimmed V and J ends, which lost 7 bases and 2 bases, there was a span of 31 bases. CDR3 length equals 20 residues. CDR3 sequence: CASNHGEGTEKGGITDTQYF. The DNA of the CDR3 is TGTGCCAGCAACCACGGAGAGGGAACGGAAAAAGGGGGAATCACAGATACGCAGTATTTT.

This clonotype was seen a few times. DNA for the CDR3: TGTGCCAGCGGCCAGGGGGCGCAATCCTACGAGCAGTACTTC. Translation: CASGQGAQSYEQYF. The chain uses TRBV7-8 and TRBJ2-7, with 8 bases lining up with TRBD1. Germline CDR1 and CDR2: SGHVS and FQNEAQ. Trimming took 8 bases from V and 1 from J; bases not matched to a gene: 7. CDR3 length: 14 amino acids.

This rearrangement joins TRBV12-3 or TRBV12-4 to TRBJ1-1; D gene unclear. The CDR3 runs to 14 residues. V was shortened by 4 bases and J by 1 base, with 10 bases between the two germline ends. The CDR3: CASSYLVKNTEAFF. CDR3 nucleotide sequence: TGTGCCAGCAGTTACTTGGTTAAGAACACTGAAGCTTTCTTT.

This clonotype was recorded at least ten times. The V and J genes are TRBV29-1 and TRBJ2-1; 7 bases line up with TRBD2. This CDR3 spans 17 amino acids. Per germline, CDR1 SQVTM and CDR2 ANQGSEA. V dropped 1 base and J dropped 1; count of bases not matched to a gene: 10. In DNA, the CDR3 is TGCAGCGTTGAAGGATTGGCGGGAGCAAGGTCCTACAATGAGCAGTTCTTC. Its translation: CSVEGLAGARSYNEQFF.

This clonotype showed up just a few times. The rearrangement uses TRBV5-5 and TRBJ2-3; perhaps TRBD2 as D (6 bases). V dropped 3 bases and J dropped 5 bases, with 19 bases sitting between them. CDR1 and CDR2 (germline): SGHKS, YYEKEE (reference sequence). The CDR3 is made up of 16 amino acids. The chain's CDR3 is CASSSQAGLGLDTQYF. CDR3 nucleotide sequence: TGTGCCAGCAGCTCTCAAGCGGGCCTTGGCCTAGATACGCAGTATTTT.

This clonotype was counted a few times. This rearrangement joins TRBV10-3 to TRBJ2-7; 7 nucleotides agree with TRBD1. Germline V gene sequence: CDR1 ENHRY, CDR2 SYGVKD. CDR3 length: 15 residues. J was trimmed by 4 bases and V by 2 bases; bases with no gene match: 8. The CDR3 DNA reads TGTGCCATCAGTGAGGGGACAGACGGCTGGTACGAGCAGTACTTC. It yields the protein CAISEGTDGWYEQYF.

This clonotype occurred a few times. The chain has TRBV5-1 and TRBJ1-1; 12 bases fit TRBD1. The germline V gene encodes CDR1 SGHRS and CDR2 YFSETQ. This CDR3 has 17 residues. Trimming took 4 bases from V and 3 from J; bases not matched to a gene: 10. The CDR3 loop reads CASSAKSRDRGHTEAFF. DNA of the CDR3: TGCGCCAGCAGCGCAAAATCCCGGGACAGGGGGCACACTGAAGCTTTCTTT.

This clonotype was observed a few times. This sequence joins TRBV12-3 or TRBV12-4 and TRBJ2-2; D possibly corresponds to TRBD2 (6 bases). There are 16 residues in the CDR3. The V end lost 4 bases, the J end lost 4 bases, and 16 bases lay between the germline ends. In DNA form, the CDR3 reads TGTGCCAGCAGTTCCCGGGGACTGCGGGGCACCGGGGAGCTGTTTTTT. It is translated as CASSSRGLRGTGELFF.

Only a few counts were recorded for this clonotype. The chain combines TRBV25-1 with TRBJ1-2; 12 bases are shared with TRBD1. Germline lookup yields CDR1 MGHDK and CDR2 SYGVNS. This CDR3 region has 18 residues. With V trimmed by 5 bases and J by 0 bases, 10 bases remained unmatched. The CDR3, as DNA: TGTGCCAGCAGTCCTCGACCGGGACAGGGGGCTTCTAACTATGGCTACACCTTC. This translates into CASSPRPGQGASNYGYTF.

At least ten counts were recorded for this clonotype. This chain links TRBV7-8 with TRBJ2-1, with 12 positions matching TRBD2. The CDR3 is 16 residues long. CDR1 and CDR2 from the germline V gene are SGHVS and FQNEAQ. J was trimmed by 7 bases and V by 5 bases; bases with no gene match: 9. In DNA form, the CDR3 reads TGTGCCAGCAGCCTGATGACTAGCGGGAGTGGTAATGAGCAGTTCTTC. It translates to CASSLMTSGSGNEQFF.

The genes are TRBV27 and TRBJ1-2, with D unclear. Germline loops: CDR1 MNHEY, CDR2 SMNVEV (reference sequence). The CDR3 totals 14 residues. Trimming cost V 5 bases and J 4 bases, with 14 bases left between them. The CDR3 DNA is TGTGCCAGCAGTCCCCGGGCCAGGTTCTATGGCTACACCTTC. Its translation: CASSPRARFYGYTF.

There are a few counts of this clonotype. The chain has TRBV18 and TRBJ2-7; 10 positions agree with TRBD1. The CDR3 is made up of 15 amino acids. Germline assignment: CDR1 KGHSH and CDR2 LQKENI. J was trimmed by 4 bases and V by 4 bases; bases with no gene match: 7. The CDR3 spells CASSLPGQGTYEQYF. CDR3 nucleotides: TGTGCCAGCTCACTTCCGGGACAGGGGACTTACGAGCAGTACTTC.

The rearrangement links TRBV5-1 to TRBJ2-7; TRBD2 aligns across 15 bases. The trim removed 3 bases at V and 6 bases at J, leaving 10 bases unmatched. Germline lookup yields CDR1 SGHRS and CDR2 YFSETQ. The CDR3 extends over 17 amino acids. DNA for the CDR3: TGCGCCAGCAGCTCTGGGACTAGCGGGAGGTCGGTCGGCGAGCAGTACTTC. Protein product: CASSSGTSGRSVGEQYF.

This chain uses TRBV20-1 with TRBJ1-4; 7 nucleotides agree with TRBD1. Germline CDR1 is DFQATT and CDR2 is SNEGSKA (reference sequence). V shed 1 base and J 7 bases; nucleotides not matched to a gene: 6. The CDR3 loop spans 14 amino acids. CDR3 region: CSARGGTEVEKLFF. The CDR3 DNA follows: TGCAGTGCTAGAGGGGGGACAGAGGTTGAAAAACTGTTTTTT.

The V call is TRBV6-6, the J call TRBJ2-7; D is uncertain. In germline, CDR1 is MNHNY, CDR2 SVGAGI (reference sequence). This CDR3 region has 13 residues. V lost 4 bases to trimming and J lost 5 bases, with 12 bases between them. CDR3 loop: CASSFRGPDEQYV. CDR3 nucleotide sequence: TGTGCCAGCAGTTTCCGTGGCCCGGACGAGCAGTACGTC.

This clonotype showed up just a few times. The V call is TRBV11-2, the J call TRBJ2-2; TRBD2 aligns across 12 bases. This CDR3 comprises 18 residues. The germline V gene has CDR1 SGHAT and CDR2 FQNNGV. Trimming cost V 4 bases and J 0 bases; bases outside gene matches: 6. For the CDR3, the DNA is TGTGCCAGCAGCTCGGGACTAGCGGGCCGCTCGAACACCGGGGAGCTGTTTTTT. Protein product: CASSSGLAGRSNTGELFF.

The V gene is TRBV7-6, the J gene TRBJ2-5; TRBD2 matches at 14 bases. In germline, CDR1 is SGHVS, CDR2 FNYEAQ. The CDR3 has 17 amino acids. Trimming removed 1 base from V and 0 bases from J; junction bases left unmatched: 1. In DNA, the CDR3 is TGTGCCAGCAGCTTAGGACTAGCGGGAGGGTACCAAGAGACCCAGTACTTC. Translating gives CASSLGLAGGYQETQYF.

This clonotype appeared a few times. The chain recombines TRBV12-3 or TRBV12-4 with TRBJ2-2; TRBD2 is a possible D gene (5 bases). The CDR3 loop spans 14 amino acids. The ends were cut back, 6 bases at V and 2 bases at J, with 10 bases in the middle. The CDR3 region is CASRLPGNTGELFF. In DNA form, the CDR3 reads TGTGCCAGCAGATTGCCGGGAAACACCGGGGAGCTGTTTTTT.

This clonotype was recorded a few times. The V and J genes are TRBV5-1 and TRBJ1-4; TRBD1 agrees at 12 bases. The CDR3 spans 21 residues. Unmatched junction bases numbered 22, after V lost 4 bases and J lost 6 bases. Germline V CDR1 and CDR2: SGHRS, YFSETQ. The CDR3 nucleotides read TGCGCCAGCAGCCATCTCCGTTGGGGGACAGGGGGCAGACCCGTTTATGAAAAACTGTTTTTT. It codes for CASSHLRWGTGGRPVYEKLFF.

CDR3 sequence reads: CAISESRDSSYEQYF. For the CDR3, the DNA is TGTGCCATCAGTGAGTCTAGGGACAGCTCCTACGAGCAGTACTTC. The rearrangement links TRBV10-3 to TRBJ2-7; 7 bases are a match to TRBD1. The CDR3 contains 15 residues. Looked up from germline, CDR1 is ENHRY and CDR2 is SYGVKD. J lost 0 bases, V lost 0 bases, and 2 bases had no gene match.

This clonotype was detected only a few times. The chain recombines TRBV20-1 with TRBJ2-1, with D perhaps TRBD2 (6 bases). The CDR3 runs to 15 residues. V lost 6 bases to trimming and J lost 2 bases, with 17 bases between them. Germline CDR1 reads DFQATT; CDR2 reads SNEGSKA (reference sequence). The chain's CDR3 is CSAPRPGVAYNEQFF. The CDR3 nucleotides are TGCAGTGCCCCTCGCCCGGGAGTTGCCTACAATGAGCAGTTCTTC.

This clonotype was seen only a few times. The V and J genes are TRBV11-2 and TRBJ2-7; 13 bases line up with TRBD2. The J segment lost 3 bases and the V segment lost 5 bases, leaving 7 bases of the junction unmatched. The germline V gene encodes CDR1 SGHAT and CDR2 FQNNGV. This CDR3 contains 16 residues. Here the CDR3 reads CASSRTSGSPHYEQYV. CDR3 DNA: TGTGCCAGCAGCCGGACTAGCGGGAGTCCCCACTACGAGCAGTACGTC.

The chain employs TRBV29-1 and TRBJ1-2, with 8 bases matching TRBD1. Germline CDR1 SQVTM, CDR2 ANQGSEA. The CDR3 extends over 14 amino acids. The junction had 11 bases not matched to a gene; V was cut back by 3 bases and J by 8 bases. The CDR3 DNA reads TGCAGCGTTGATGACAGGGGAGTTCTTTGGGGCTACACCTTC. Encoded protein: CSVDDRGVLWGYTF. Looking up the rest from reference TRBV29-1 and TRBJ1-2 gives the full variable domain: SAVISQKPSRDICQRGTSLTIQCQVDSQVTMMFWYRQQPGQSLTLIATANQGSEATYESGFVIDKFPISRPNLTFSTLTVSNMSPEDSSIYLCSVDDRGVLWGYTFGSGTRLTVV.